This entry lists 2 T cell receptor beta chains sequenced from one sample in a study of T cells in Graves' hyperthyroidism and ophthalmopathy. Amplification yielded TCR beta CDR3 regions, with RNA transcripts as the source. Primed by the HTBI set, a first-round RT-PCR was run on the TCR CDR3. One entry per CDR3 protein results from TCRdb running MiXCR on the multiplex PCR reads. The sample gives 600,000 or so distinct CDR3 sequences, around 15% of which show up once; about an eighth is in the top ten. Sequencing was done on a sample of blood. These receptor sequences come from a woman aged 50 to 60 with Graves' ophthalmopathy.

A few counts support this clonotype. The V gene is TRBV15, the J gene TRBJ2-4; a weak D match, TRBD1 (5 bases). Looked up from germline, CDR1 is LNHNV and CDR2 is YYDKDF (reference sequence). The CDR3 covers 16 residues. The V end lost 1 base, the J end lost 0 bases, and 10 bases lay between the germline ends. As DNA, the CDR3 is TGTGCCACCAGCAGAGGACACCAGGGAGCCAAAAACATTCAGTACTTC. Translating gives CATSRGHQGAKNIQYF. The whole variable domain, remainder taken from reference TRBV15 and TRBJ2-4, is DAMVIQNPRYQVTQFGKPVTLSCSQTLNHNVMYWYQQKSSQAPKLLFHYYDKDFNNEADTPDNFQSRRPNTSFCFLDIRSPGLGDTAMYLCATSRGHQGAKNIQYFGAGTRLSVL.

The chain combines TRBV28 with TRBJ1-4; the match to TRBD1 covers 8 bases. The V gene's germline CDR1 is MDHEN and CDR2 SYDVKM. Losses at the gene ends were 6 bases for V and 12 bases for J; bases not matched to a gene: 12. The CDR3 length is 14 residues. The CDR3 region is CASRARGLYEELFF. CDR3 coding DNA: TGTGCCAGCAGGGCCAGGGGGCTTTACGAAGAACTGTTTTTT.